This section outlines one T cell receptor (beta chain) sequence together with its context. Its matching antigen is unknown. The sample comes from a study of T-cell reconstitution after alpha-beta-depleted transplantation in children. Study observations and caveats: Once a year had passed after transplant, T-cell counts and diversity came mostly from newly produced T cells. Some patients' high day-60 TCRbeta diversity was traced to surviving recipient T cells and thymic progenitors.

This CDR3 has 16 amino acids. V trimming: 4 bases; J trimming: 5 bases; junction bases outside the gene matches: 8. Germline V gene sequence: CDR1 MGHRA, CDR2 YSYEKL. This sample's TCRbeta library carried unique molecular identifier barcodes. TCRdb ran MiXCR on the PCR reads and lists one entry per CDR3 protein. The sample lists 300,000 to 400,000 distinct CDR3 sequences; around 15% were seen once. V usage is TRBV4-1 and J usage is TRBJ2-3; 11 nucleotides match TRBD1. The sample in question was PBMCs, mostly from graft donor cells, obtained 360 days after TCRalphabeta/CD19-depleted stem cell transplant. The receptor's source is a male patient aged 2-9 years who had a stem cell transplant for acute lymphoblastic leukemia, so the T cells may come from the graft donor. CDR3 bases: TGCGCCAGCAGCCTGGGACAGGGGGGGACCGGAGATACGCAGTATTTT. Protein sequence: CASSLGQGGTGDTQYF.